A single sample gave rise to the 28 T cell receptor beta chains below, sequenced in a study of blood T cell repertoires in COVID-19. Libraries were prepared by immunoSEQ multiplex PCR; TCRdb keeps only in-frame clonotypes and omits some of them. Of fewer than 350,000 clones listed, 70% to 90% are singletons. Sequences were obtained from peripheral blood. The receptors were gathered from a woman aged 25 to 39 who had recovered from COVID-19.

The genes are TRBV19 and TRBJ1-5, with no clear D. The germline gives CDR1 LNHDA, CDR2 SQIVND (reference sequence). V dropped 5 bases and J dropped 0 bases, with 8 bases sitting between them. This CDR3 has 14 residues. The CDR3 coding sequence is TGTGCCAGTAGTCACAGAGATAGCAATCAGCCCCAGCATTTT. It translates to CASSHRDSNQPQHF.

The V and J genes are TRBV7-2 and TRBJ2-1, with 11 bases aligning to TRBD2. Germline loops: CDR1 SGHTA, CDR2 FQGNSA. V dropped 5 bases and J dropped 3; count of bases not matched to a gene: 6. This CDR3 contains 16 residues. CDR3: CASSSSGRGGYNEQFF. The CDR3 DNA reads as TGTGCCAGCAGCAGTAGCGGGAGGGGGGGCTACAATGAGCAGTTCTTC.

This chain joins TRBV6-5 and TRBJ1-1; D may be TRBD1 (6 bases). Trimming shortened V by 2 bases and J by 4 bases, and 11 bases separated the two germline ends. CDR3 size: 14 residues. CDR1 and CDR2 (germline): MNHEY, SVGAGI. CDR3 nucleotide sequence: TGTGCCAGCAGTTACACGGCGGGGGCCACTGAAGCTTTCTTT. Amino acids: CASSYTAGATEAFF.

The CDR3 DNA is TGTGCCAGCAGCCACGGACAGGGTGGGAATGAGCAGTTCTTC. Translation: CASSHGQGGNEQFF. This sequence joins TRBV3-1 (or the pseudogene TRBV3-2) and TRBJ2-1; the match to TRBD1 covers 8 bases. The CDR3 is 14 residues long. V trimming: 3 bases; J trimming: 7 bases; junction bases outside the gene matches: 5. In germline, CDR1 is LGHDT, CDR2 YNNKEL (reference sequence).

The rearrangement uses TRBV6-1 and TRBJ2-2; tentatively, D is TRBD2 (5 bases). There are 14 residues in the CDR3. Looked up from germline, CDR1 is MNHNS and CDR2 is SASEGT. V was pared by 2 bases and J by 4 bases, with 8 bases between. The CDR3: CASSELAVTGELFF. The CDR3 nucleotides are TGTGCCAGCAGTGAACTAGCCGTCACCGGGGAGCTGTTTTTT.

The chain couples TRBV19 to TRBJ1-6, with 8 bases identical to TRBD1. After removal of 6 bases from V and 7 bases from J, the junction contained 11 bases not matched to a gene. The germline CDR1 and CDR2 sequences are LNHDA and SQIVND (reference sequence). CDR3 length equals 16 residues. The chain's CDR3 is CASRSDPQGANSPLHF. As DNA, the CDR3 is TGTGCCAGTAGGAGCGACCCTCAGGGGGCGAATTCACCCCTCCACTTT.

The chain carries TRBV2 and TRBJ2-6, with 7 bases lining up with TRBD1. The CDR3 spans 16 residues. Germline loops: CDR1 SNHLY, CDR2 FYNNEI. Losses at the gene ends were 6 bases for V and 4 bases for J; bases not matched to a gene: 9. The CDR3 here is CASSGVTGAGANVLTF. DNA for the CDR3: TGTGCCAGCAGCGGGGTCACAGGGGCCGGGGCCAACGTCCTGACTTTC.

This clone appeared a single time. The rearrangement joins TRBV4-3 to TRBJ1-4, with TRBD1 as a possible D gene (6 bases). CDR1 is LGHNA, CDR2 YSLEER, per germline. This CDR3 has 15 residues. The ends were cut back, 3 bases at V and 7 bases at J, with 15 bases in the middle. The CDR3 reads CASSQHRVGTEKLFF. The CDR3 region has the DNA TGCGCCAGCAGCCAGCACAGGGTAGGGACTGAAAAACTGTTTTTT.

The V call is TRBV7-3, the J call TRBJ2-1, with 7 bases identical to TRBD2. Germline CDR1 SGHTA, CDR2 FQGTGA. With 5 bases clipped from V and 6 bases from J, the junction kept 7 bases outside the gene matches. The CDR3 is 14 residues long. CDR3 protein: CASSPGSGTNEQFF. DNA for the CDR3: TGTGCCAGCAGCCCCGGAAGCGGGACCAATGAGCAGTTCTTC.

V gene TRBV2 combines with J gene TRBJ2-3; D is unresolved. The germline V and J ends were trimmed by 4 bases and 0 bases, with 11 bases remaining between them. CDR1 and CDR2 (germline): SNHLY, FYNNEI. This CDR3 has 15 residues. This CDR3 is CASSGPTPSTDTQYF. The CDR3 DNA reads as TGTGCCAGCAGTGGGCCGACTCCTAGCACAGATACGCAGTATTTT.

This rearrangement joins TRBV3-1 (or the pseudogene TRBV3-2) to TRBJ1-1; 7 nucleotides match TRBD1. Germline values: CDR1 LGHDT, CDR2 YNNKEL (reference sequence). This CDR3 is 15 amino acids long. V gave up 4 bases and J gave up 6 bases; unmatched junction bases: 11. In nucleotides, the CDR3 is TGTGCCAGCAGCCCGGAGAGAGGGGGCGCCGCTGAAGCTTTCTTT. It is translated as CASSPERGGAAEAFF.

V is TRBV19 and J is TRBJ1-1, with 9 bases fitting TRBD1. The CDR3 sequence is 14 residues long. CDR1 is LNHDA, CDR2 SQIVND, per germline (reference sequence). V was pared by 6 bases and J by 6 bases, with 8 bases of the junction left unmatched. The CDR3 DNA reads TGTGCCAGTAGCCCACCGGGACAGGGAGCTGAAGCTTTCTTT. It specifies CASSPPGQGAEAFF.

V is TRBV7-2 and J is TRBJ2-2; D call uncertain. Germline lookup yields CDR1 SGHTA and CDR2 FQGNSA. Trimming removed 3 bases at V and 3 bases at J, with 8 bases between. CDR3 length equals 14 residues. The CDR3 loop is CASSLISDTGELFF. Written as DNA, the CDR3 is TGTGCCAGCAGCTTGATTAGTGACACCGGGGAGCTGTTTTTT.

The chain is built from TRBV27 and TRBJ1-5, with 7 nucleotides matching TRBD1. The V gene end was trimmed by 8 bases and the J gene end by 3 bases; junction bases not matched to a gene: 4. This CDR3 is 13 amino acids long. The germline CDR1 and CDR2 sequences are MNHEY and SMNVEV (reference sequence). CDR3 coding DNA: TGTGCCAGCGTTGGACAGGACAATCAGCCCCAGCATTTT. It encodes CASVGQDNQPQHF.

The V call is TRBV9, the J call TRBJ1-2; no reliable D call. CDR3 length equals 16 residues. Germline V gives CDR1 SGDLS, CDR2 YYNGEE. Trimming cost V 3 bases and J 4 bases, with 19 bases left between them. The CDR3 spells CASSAQNPATFYGYTF. The CDR3 bases are TGTGCCAGCAGCGCCCAGAACCCCGCCACCTTCTATGGCTACACCTTC. The full variable domain, in which reference TRBV9 and TRBJ1-2 provide the parts outside the CDR3, is DSGVTQTPKHLITATGQRVTLRCSPRSGDLSVYWYQQSLDQGLQFLIQYYNGEERAKGNILERFSAQQFPDLHSELNLSSLELGDSALYFCASSAQNPATFYGYTFGSGTRLTVV.

This chain joins TRBV24-1 and TRBJ2-5, with 12 bases that match TRBD2. CDR1 is KGHDR and CDR2 is SFDVKD in the germline V gene. The CDR3 has 15 residues. V shed 5 bases, J shed 5 bases, and the junction held 5 bases outside the gene matches. The CDR3 protein is CATSASGTSGETQYF. CDR3 nucleotide sequence: TGTGCCACCAGTGCCTCCGGGACTAGCGGGGAGACCCAGTACTTC.

V is TRBV9 and J is TRBJ2-5, with a possible D match to TRBD2 (6 bases). Trimming took 0 bases from V and 5 from J, leaving 14 bases between them. Germline V gene data show CDR1 as SGDLS and CDR2 as YYNGEE. The CDR3 contains 15 residues. The CDR3 loop is CASSVGASAQETQYF. The CDR3 DNA sequence: TGTGCCAGCAGCGTAGGGGCTAGCGCCCAGGAGACCCAGTACTTC.

The chain has TRBV10-3 and TRBJ2-1, with 9 bases matching TRBD2. Trimming cost V 5 bases and J 7 bases; bases outside gene matches: 6. The germline gives CDR1 ENHRY, CDR2 SYGVKD. The CDR3 totals 14 residues. CDR3 DNA: TGTGCCATCAGTCGAGCGGGGGGCCTTAATGAGCAGTTCTTC. It is translated as CAISRAGGLNEQFF.

J is TRBJ1-4 and V is TRBV19; D possibly corresponds to TRBD1 (6 bases). The CDR3 consists of 15 residues. V was trimmed by 4 bases and J by 3 bases, leaving 12 bases between them. From germline, CDR1 is LNHDA and CDR2 SQIVND (reference sequence). This chain's CDR3 is CASSTPKGANEKLFF. CDR3 nucleotide sequence: TGTGCCAGTAGTACCCCTAAGGGGGCTAATGAAAAACTGTTTTTT.

The genes are TRBV6-5 and TRBJ2-4; unclear D gene. The germline V gene has CDR1 MNHEY and CDR2 SVGAGI. V was cut by 2 bases and J by 7 bases, with 15 bases left in between. This CDR3 comprises 15 residues. CDR3 coding DNA: TGTGCCAGCAGTTACATCGATAATACAGTCAACATTCAGTACTTC. Encoded protein: CASSYIDNTVNIQYF.

This chain joins TRBV20-1 and TRBJ2-5; 11 bases line up with TRBD1. Germline V gene sequence: CDR1 DFQATT, CDR2 SNEGSKA (reference sequence). V dropped 3 bases and J dropped 13; count of bases not matched to a gene: 7. The CDR3 length is 12 residues. The CDR3 coding sequence is TGCAGTGCTAGTGGGACAGGGGGTTCGGCGTACTTC. Translation gives CSASGTGGSAYF.

The V gene is TRBV11-2, the J gene TRBJ1-4; no firm D call. The CDR3 loop spans 17 amino acids. Trimming pared 1 base from V and 3 bases from J, leaving 15 bases between. Germline V gene sequence: CDR1 SGHAT, CDR2 FQNNGV. CDR3 residues: CASSLGGPGPANEKLFF. The CDR3 coding sequence is TGTGCCAGCAGCTTAGGTGGGCCCGGTCCGGCTAATGAAAAACTGTTTTTT.

This clone turned up a few times. This chain uses TRBV2 with TRBJ2-1; 10 nucleotides match TRBD2. The CDR3 is 12 amino acids. The trim removed 5 bases at V and 15 bases at J, leaving 7 bases unmatched. Germline V gene lookup returns CDR1 SNHLY and CDR2 FYNNEI. CDR3 residues: CASSYSTSGSFF. The CDR3 DNA reads as TGTGCCAGCAGTTATTCGACTAGCGGGTCGTTCTTC.

The chain recombines TRBV4-1 with TRBJ1-2, with 8 bases aligning to TRBD1. Germline V CDR1 and CDR2: MGHRA, YSYEKL. The length of the CDR3 is 16 residues. V dropped 0 bases and J dropped 8; count of bases not matched to a gene: 11. Here the CDR3 reads CASSQEVGLTGEGYTF. The CDR3 DNA reads TGCGCCAGCAGCCAAGAGGTGGGGTTGACAGGGGAGGGCTACACCTTC.

In its sample, this clone was seen a few times. V usage is TRBV19 and J usage is TRBJ2-7; 7 bases match TRBD2. The germline gives CDR1 LNHDA, CDR2 SQIVND (reference sequence). The CDR3 consists of 14 residues. V shed 5 bases, J shed 3 bases, and the junction held 7 bases outside the gene matches. The CDR3 bases are TGTGCCAGTAGTCCCACAGCGGGGATCTACGAGCAGTACTTC. As protein: CASSPTAGIYEQYF.

V and J are TRBV5-1 and TRBJ1-4; D uncertain. CDR3 length: 15 residues. Trimming stripped 1 base from V and 2 bases from J, with 9 bases between. CDR1 is SGHRS, CDR2 YFSETQ, per germline. The CDR3 DNA is TGCGCCAGCAGCTTGACGGGGTTGACTAATGAAAAACTGTTTTTT. It encodes CASSLTGLTNEKLFF.

CDR3 nucleotide sequence: TGTGCTAGTGGTTTGGGGGCTAGCGGGGTCCCAGATACGCAGTATTTT. It specifies CASGLGASGVPDTQYF. The chain is built from TRBV12-5 and TRBJ2-3, with 9 bases fitting TRBD2. Per germline, CDR1 LGHNT and CDR2 FRNRAP. The CDR3 is made up of 16 amino acids. The V and J ends lost 1 base and 4 bases, in that order; junction bases with no gene match: 6.

A single count supports this clone. The CDR3 sequence is CASSPPTGANVLTF. The CDR3 DNA reads as TGTGCCAGCAGTCCCCCGACAGGGGCCAACGTCCTGACTTTC. The V call is TRBV28, the J call TRBJ2-6; D is uncertain. CDR1 is MDHEN, CDR2 SYDVKM, per germline. The length of the CDR3 is 14 residues. V was shortened by 5 bases and J by 4 bases, with 9 bases between the two germline ends. Variable domain in full (rest from reference TRBV28 and TRBJ2-6): DVKVTQSSRYLVKRTGEKVFLECVQDMDHENMFWYRQDPGLGLRLIYFSYDVKMKEKGDIPEGYSVSREKKERFSLILESASTNQTSMYLCASSPPTGANVLTFGAGSRLTVL.